This T cell receptor beta chain was observed in a study of blood T cell repertoires in COVID-19 (dated by TCRdb to 2019 to 2021). Broadly, across the study: Collaborator samples came from the United States, Italy and Spain and covered acute and convalescent phases of COVID-19. The material from the prospective study consisted of cDNA or gDNA derived from T cells, B-cell-depleted T cells, or PBMCs. The dataset comprised deeply sampled blood TCRbeta repertoires from subjects exposed to, actively infected with, or recovered from COVID-19. The repertoires were released in a freely available public database intended as a resource for research on the immune response to SARS-CoV-2. The samples were drawn from the first 160 participants of the ongoing ImmuneRACE study and from some 1,300 subjects provided by 6 global collaborators. A de-identified subject ID, COVID-19 status, age in years and sex were almost always included in the sample metadata. Where available, HLA class I and class II types were obtained from metadata supplied by the sample provider rather than from assay-based typing.

Points on this clone: Its recognized antigen is unknown. Base qualities are missing; no much larger clone stands one base away.

Each collaborating institution followed its own protocols to collect whole blood in K2EDTA tubes. For TCRbeta analysis, collaborators shipped samples in one of three forms: frozen whole blood, isolated PBMCs, or DNA extracted from either of those sample types. General findings and caveats noted by the study authors: The quantity of clinical and demographic metadata differed by source and by participant and was supplied without curation.

TCRbeta CDR3 regions were amplified from genomic DNA by means of the immunoSEQ Assay, a bias-controlled multiplex PCR. On the study's bioinformatics: Nucleated cell counts per sample were estimated from amplification of reference gene primers within the assay. To quantify the absolute abundance of each unique TCRbeta CDR3 rearrangement, sequence reads were collapsed and filtered. For each sample, productive Simpson clonality was calculated as the square root of Simpson's diversity index across productive rearrangements. In its TCRdb copy, this immuneACCESS table keeps in-frame sequences only and misses some clones. Where compared with another copy, unresolved V genes explain less than half of these, and the others have no known cause. The DNA was the basis for D and trimming; V, J and clone size are from that table. The sample has roughly 380,000 clones on record, around 85% of them singletons. The ten most abundant clones make up roughly 3.6% of the sample.

Sequenced input: peripheral blood. The receptor was isolated from a woman aged 18-29 years with acute or convalescent COVID-19.

The DNA reads as follows: TGTGCCAGCAGTCAGACTAGCGGGAGAATTTACGAGCAGTACTTC. This is translated as CASSQTSGRIYEQYF. This chain is built from TRBV6-6 and TRBJ2-7; TRBD2 fits 12 bases in the junction. The CDR1 and CDR2 encoded by the germline V gene (reference sequence) are MNHNY and SVGAGI. Germline trimming amounts to 5 bases on V and 4 bases on J, with 6 as the count of junction bases outside the gene matches. The CDR3 has 15 amino acids, counting the end cysteine and phenylalanine. The sequence is cut down to CDR3 DNA, 45 bases in frame from base 1.